The 32 T cell receptor beta chains given below trace back to one sample, sequenced in a study of cytomegalovirus exposure and HLA in healthy donors (dated by TCRdb to between 2016 and 2019). Libraries came from the immunoSEQ multiplex PCR assay. A mixture of 60 forward primers for TCR Vbeta segments and 13 reverse primers for TCR Jbeta segments was used in the multiplex PCR. TCRdb obtained this table from immuneACCESS and retained in-frame rearrangements with V and J assigned. These tables miss some clones; where compared with another copy, unresolved V genes account for less than half of the shortfall, and the remainder is unexplained. A total of 85,000 to 120,000 clones appear in this sample, about 70% of them only once. Together, the top ten hold about 0.84% of the sample. Sequencing input: PBMCs. The receptors derive from a boy aged 10-17 years in good health and CMV-seronegative.

V gene TRBV25-1 combines with J gene TRBJ2-3, with 9 bases aligning to TRBD2. The germline V gene encodes CDR1 MGHDK and CDR2 SYGVNS. The V segment lost 11 bases and the J segment 5 bases; nucleotides outside the gene matches: 5. The CDR3 spans 12 residues. The CDR3 DNA reads TGTGCCGTTAGCGGGGGCGGAGATACGCAGTATTTT. Translation gives CAVSGGGDTQYF.

This chain uses TRBV4-1 with TRBJ2-1; D is perhaps TRBD2 (5 bases). Per germline, CDR1 MGHRA and CDR2 YSYEKL. This CDR3 contains 18 residues. V lost 0 bases and J lost 6, with 21 bases in between. CDR3 nucleotides: TGCGCCAGCAGCCAAGATAACCCAGGAATGATCGGAGGCAATGAGCAGTTCTTC. This translates into CASSQDNPGMIGGNEQFF.

This chain connects TRBV27 to TRBJ2-7; no firm D call. The CDR3 has 14 amino acids. In germline, CDR1 is MNHEY, CDR2 SMNVEV (reference sequence). With 3 bases removed from V and 4 bases from J, the gap between germline ends came to 13 bases. The CDR3 DNA reads as TGTGCCAGCAGTTTTTCCAGCAGGATGTACGAGCAGTACTTC. Translation gives CASSFSSRMYEQYF.

V is TRBV7-9 and J is TRBJ1-4; TRBD1 aligns across 7 bases. The CDR3 is made up of 15 amino acids. The V and J ends lost 2 bases and 8 bases, in that order; junction bases with no gene match: 8. Germline V gene sequence: CDR1 SEHNR, CDR2 FQNEAQ (reference sequence). CDR3 sequence reads: CASSLSNRGGEKLFF. DNA of the CDR3: TGTGCCAGCAGCTTAAGTAACAGGGGAGGCGAAAAACTGTTTTTT.

This clone showed up just once. The rearrangement links TRBV28 to TRBJ1-2; 9 bases are a match to TRBD1. The CDR3 totals 15 residues. With 5 bases clipped from V and 4 bases from J, the junction kept 8 bases outside the gene matches. Germline assignment: CDR1 MDHEN and CDR2 SYDVKM. DNA of the CDR3: TGTGCCAGCAGTCCCCGACAGGGGGTGGGCTATGGCTACACCTTC. This codes for CASSPRQGVGYGYTF.

The CDR3 sequence: CASSDRDGYTF. CDR3 sequence (DNA): TGTGCCAGCAGTGACAGGGATGGCTACACCTTC. This chain uses TRBV2 with TRBJ1-2; tentative D call: TRBD1 (5 bases). V lost 3 bases and J 6 bases, leaving 5 bases between the germline ends. The CDR3 is 11 amino acids. CDR1 and CDR2 from the germline V gene are SNHLY and FYNNEI.

The chain is built from TRBV5-6 and TRBJ2-3, with D uncertain. Germline-derived CDR1 and CDR2 are SGHDT and YYEEEE. The length of the CDR3 is 17 residues. V dropped 2 bases and J dropped 0 bases, with 16 bases sitting between them. CDR3 protein: CASSLPRDSLSTDTQYF. Written as DNA, the CDR3 is TGTGCCAGCAGCTTACCCCGTGATTCGCTAAGCACAGATACGCAGTATTTT. Drawing the rest from reference TRBV5-6 and TRBJ2-3, the complete variable domain is DAGVTQSPTHLIKTRGQQVTLRCSPKSGHDTVSWYQQALGQGPQFIFQYYEEEERQRGNFPDRFSGHQFPNYSSELNVNALLLGDSALYLCASSLPRDSLSTDTQYFGPGTRLTVL.

The genes are TRBV19 and TRBJ2-1; 7 nucleotides line up with TRBD2. Germline lookup yields CDR1 LNHDA and CDR2 SQIVND (reference sequence). The CDR3 spans 15 residues. The junction had 11 bases not matched to a gene; V was cut back by 6 bases and J by 6 bases. The CDR3: CASRDGRGDVNEQFF. CDR3 nucleotide sequence: TGTGCCAGTAGGGATGGGAGGGGAGACGTCAATGAGCAGTTCTTC.

This clone was seen a handful of times. The junction and the germline gene differ at one end; a read error may be behind it. This sequence joins TRBV6-1 and TRBJ2-5, with D tentatively TRBD1 (6 bases). The CDR3 is made up of 14 amino acids. Germline loops: CDR1 MNHNS, CDR2 SASEGT. This CDR3 is CASSEGAGAQTQYF. CDR3 DNA: TGTGCCAGCAGCGAAGGGGCAGGGGCGCAGACCCAGTACTTC.

This clone showed up just a few times. At one boundary the junction diverges from the germline segment, which might be a read error. The chain joins TRBV7-7 to TRBJ2-7; D is possibly TRBD1 (5 bases). This CDR3 region has 13 residues. Germline CDR1 reads SSHAT; CDR2 reads FNYEAQ (reference sequence). The CDR3: CASSLGAGYEQYF. DNA for the CDR3: TGTGCTAGCAGCTTAGGGGCAGGCTACGAGCAGTACTTC.

The rearrangement joins TRBV4-3 to TRBJ1-1; no clear D. V was trimmed by 4 bases and J by 1 base, leaving 10 bases between them. Germline V CDR1 and CDR2: LGHNA, YSLEER. The CDR3 is 14 amino acids. DNA of the CDR3: TGCGCCAGCAGCCCCGAGGCAGCGAACACTGAAGCTTTCTTT. The encoded protein is CASSPEAANTEAFF.

The chain links TRBV2 to TRBJ1-2, with 7 positions matching TRBD1. J gave up 4 bases and V 5 bases, and 13 bases lay outside the gene matches. The CDR3 is 16 amino acids. In germline, CDR1 is SNHLY, CDR2 FYNNEI. CDR3: CASSLQARGLGYGYTF. The DNA of the CDR3 is TGTGCCAGCAGTCTCCAGGCGAGGGGGCTCGGCTATGGCTACACCTTC.

A few counts support this clone. This chain joins TRBV25-1 and TRBJ2-7; 12 nucleotides line up with TRBD2. CDR3 length: 17 residues. V dropped 1 base and J dropped 3; count of bases not matched to a gene: 7. Per germline, CDR1 MGHDK and CDR2 SYGVNS. CDR3 nucleotides: TGTGCCAGCAGTGAATCGCCCGGACTAGCGGGAATCTACGAGCAGTACTTC. Its protein product is CASSESPGLAGIYEQYF.

This chain connects TRBV11-2 to TRBJ1-5; 7 bases fit TRBD1. Germline values: CDR1 SGHAT, CDR2 FQNNGV. Unmatched junction bases numbered 5, after V lost 4 bases and J lost 5 bases. There are 14 residues in the CDR3. The CDR3 sequence: CASSYRDSYQPQHF. CDR3 nucleotides: TGTGCCAGCAGCTACAGGGACAGTTATCAGCCCCAGCATTTT.

The chain employs TRBV7-9 and TRBJ1-5; perhaps TRBD1 as D (6 bases). Germline V gene lookup returns CDR1 SEHNR and CDR2 FQNEAQ (reference sequence). V was cut by 5 bases and J by 0 bases, with 17 bases left in between. This CDR3 is 17 amino acids long. The CDR3 sequence: CASSHQQGTYSNQPQHF. CDR3 coding DNA: TGTGCCAGCAGCCACCAACAGGGAACGTATAGCAATCAGCCCCAGCATTTT.

This sequence joins TRBV2 and TRBJ1-5, with 7 bases matching TRBD1. CDR3 length: 14 residues. V was pared by 5 bases and J by 4 bases, with 5 bases of the junction left unmatched. The germline V gene has CDR1 SNHLY and CDR2 FYNNEI. The CDR3 sequence is CASSPGGRNQPQHF. The CDR3 nucleotides read TGTGCCAGCAGTCCAGGGGGTCGGAATCAGCCCCAGCATTTT.

This clone was detected only a few times. J is TRBJ2-7 and V is TRBV30; 11 nucleotides align to TRBD2. V shed 7 bases and J 4 bases; nucleotides not matched to a gene: 6. CDR3 length: 13 residues. From germline, CDR1 is GTSNPN and CDR2 SVGIG (reference sequence). The CDR3 coding sequence is TGTGCCTCCCAGACTAGCGGGGTTTACGAGCAGTACTTC. This gives the protein CASQTSGVYEQYF.

Here the CDR3 reads CASSLRYNSYEQYF. DNA for the CDR3: TGCGCCAGCAGCCTGAGGTACAACTCCTACGAGCAGTACTTC. The V call is TRBV5-1, the J call TRBJ2-7; D unresolved. Germline V gene data show CDR1 as SGHRS and CDR2 as YFSETQ. There are 14 residues in the CDR3. V lost 4 bases and J lost 0, with 11 bases in between.

This chain connects TRBV7-8 to TRBJ1-4; 7 positions agree with TRBD1. The length of the CDR3 is 12 residues. Germline V gene lookup returns CDR1 SGHVS and CDR2 FQNEAQ. J lost 8 bases, V lost 7 bases, and 4 bases had no gene match. Here the CDR3 DNA reads TGTGCCAGCAACCAGGGGGAGGAAAAACTGTTTTTT. It translates to CASNQGEEKLFF.

The chain carries TRBV30 and TRBJ1-4; 9 bases agree with TRBD1. This CDR3 spans 14 amino acids. The trim removed 3 bases at V and 10 bases at J, leaving 9 bases unmatched. Germline assignment: CDR1 GTSNPN and CDR2 SVGIG (reference sequence). This chain's CDR3 is CAWRGTGGAGKLFF. CDR3 DNA: TGTGCCTGGAGGGGAACAGGGGGCGCGGGAAAACTGTTTTTT.

The chain uses TRBV5-1 and TRBJ2-3, with 8 bases that match TRBD2. Trimming at V came to 4 bases and at J to 0 bases, leaving 1 base not matched to a gene. The CDR3 length is 14 residues. CDR1 is SGHRS and CDR2 is YFSETQ in the germline V gene. The CDR3 region is CASSRGGSTDTQYF. The CDR3 region has the DNA TGCGCCAGCAGCCGGGGGGGGAGCACAGATACGCAGTATTTT.

The V and J genes are TRBV7-9 and TRBJ1-1, with D maybe TRBD1 (5 bases). The germline gives CDR1 SEHNR, CDR2 FQNEAQ (reference sequence). The CDR3 contains 13 residues. With 4 bases removed from V and 4 bases from J, the gap between germline ends came to 10 bases. CDR3 loop: CASSWGPATEAFF. CDR3 sequence (DNA): TGTGCCAGCAGCTGGGGCCCAGCCACTGAAGCTTTCTTT.

This sequence joins TRBV28 and TRBJ1-2; D unresolved. Per germline, CDR1 MDHEN and CDR2 SYDVKM. This CDR3 is built from 12 residues. Trimming cost V 2 bases and J 4 bases, with 5 bases left between them. The CDR3 loop is CASSLVLYGYTF. The CDR3 DNA is TGTGCCAGCAGTTTAGTTCTCTATGGCTACACCTTC.

The V gene is TRBV29-1, the J gene TRBJ1-1; D unresolved. The CDR3 has 15 residues. CDR1 and CDR2 from the germline V gene are SQVTM and ANQGSEA. The V end was cut by 1 base, the J end by 0 bases, with 12 bases between. CDR3: CSVEVVLLLNTEAFF. The CDR3 region has the DNA TGCAGCGTTGAAGTAGTGTTGCTCCTGAACACTGAAGCTTTCTTT.

This clone occurred a few times. For the CDR3, the DNA is TGTGCCAGCAGCCTTGCGGGGGTTTCACCCCTCCACTTT. Encoded protein: CASSLAGVSPLHF. This chain joins TRBV5-6 and TRBJ1-6, with D possibly TRBD1 on 5 matching bases. The CDR3 is 13 residues long. Germline-derived CDR1 and CDR2 are SGHDT and YYEEEE. With 4 bases removed from V and 9 bases from J, the gap between germline ends came to 11 bases.

The chain uses TRBV19 and TRBJ1-2; D unresolved. Trimming left V 6 bases short and J 5 bases short, with 16 bases between. The CDR3 is made up of 14 amino acids. Germline CDR1 and CDR2: LNHDA and SQIVND (reference sequence). The CDR3 coding sequence is TGTGCCAGTAGCCAGGTTCCCCGTTCGTATGGCTACACCTTC. Translation gives CASSQVPRSYGYTF.

This chain connects TRBV2 to TRBJ2-3; D unclear. Germline CDR1 and CDR2: SNHLY and FYNNEI. The CDR3 runs to 12 residues. V lost 6 bases and J 4 bases, leaving 8 bases between the germline ends. CDR3 nucleotides: TGTGCCAGCAGGAACCGGGCAGATACGCAGTATTTT. This gives the protein CASRNRADTQYF. Combining the CDR3 with reference TRBV2 and TRBJ2-3 gives the whole variable domain EPEVTQTPSHQVTQMGQEVILRCVPISNHLYFYWYRQILGQKVEFLVSFYNNEISEKSEIFDDQFSVERPDGSNFTLKIRSTKLEDSAMYFCASRNRADTQYFGPGTRLTVL.

The chain uses TRBV30 and TRBJ1-1, with TRBD1 matching over 7 bases. The germline gives CDR1 GTSNPN, CDR2 SVGIG (reference sequence). CDR3 size: 13 residues. The V and J ends lost 3 bases and 1 base, in that order; junction bases with no gene match: 2. CDR3 amino acids: CAWRRGRNTEAFF. The CDR3 DNA sequence: TGTGCCTGGAGGAGGGGGCGGAACACTGAAGCTTTCTTT.

The chain uses TRBV29-1 and TRBJ2-2; 9 positions match TRBD2. Looked up from germline, CDR1 is SQVTM and CDR2 is ANQGSEA. V lost 6 bases to trimming and J lost 4 bases; unmatched junction nucleotides: 3. CDR3 length: 13 amino acids. The CDR3 DNA reads TGCAGCGTAAATAGCGGGAGCACCGGGGAGCTGTTTTTT. It specifies CSVNSGSTGELFF.

This sequence joins TRBV7-9 and TRBJ1-5; a possible D gene is TRBD1 (5 bases). Germline V lookup: CDR1 SEHNR, CDR2 FQNEAQ (reference sequence). The V end lost 1 base, the J end lost 7 bases, and 5 bases lay between the germline ends. The CDR3 sequence is 12 residues long. This chain's CDR3 is CASSLGGQPQHF. CDR3 in DNA: TGTGCCAGCAGCTTAGGGGGCCAGCCCCAGCATTTT.

The chain employs TRBV10-2 and TRBJ2-1, with D possibly TRBD2 on 5 matching bases. This CDR3 has 15 residues. CDR1 is WSHSY, CDR2 SAAADI, per germline. V was shortened by 8 bases and J by 0 bases, with 14 bases between the two germline ends. The CDR3 coding sequence is TGCGCCAGCGGAGTAAGCGGAAGCTCCTACAATGAGCAGTTCTTC. This gives the protein CASGVSGSSYNEQFF.

The chain uses TRBV4-2 and TRBJ1-4; D perhaps matches TRBD1 (6 bases). V dropped 4 bases and J dropped 6 bases, with 15 bases sitting between them. CDR3 size: 15 residues. Germline V gene sequence: CDR1 LGHNA, CDR2 YNFKEQ. In nucleotides, the CDR3 is TGTGCCAGCAGCCTTTTACGACAGGAGGATGAAAAACTGTTTTTT. Translated, it gives CASSLLRQEDEKLFF.